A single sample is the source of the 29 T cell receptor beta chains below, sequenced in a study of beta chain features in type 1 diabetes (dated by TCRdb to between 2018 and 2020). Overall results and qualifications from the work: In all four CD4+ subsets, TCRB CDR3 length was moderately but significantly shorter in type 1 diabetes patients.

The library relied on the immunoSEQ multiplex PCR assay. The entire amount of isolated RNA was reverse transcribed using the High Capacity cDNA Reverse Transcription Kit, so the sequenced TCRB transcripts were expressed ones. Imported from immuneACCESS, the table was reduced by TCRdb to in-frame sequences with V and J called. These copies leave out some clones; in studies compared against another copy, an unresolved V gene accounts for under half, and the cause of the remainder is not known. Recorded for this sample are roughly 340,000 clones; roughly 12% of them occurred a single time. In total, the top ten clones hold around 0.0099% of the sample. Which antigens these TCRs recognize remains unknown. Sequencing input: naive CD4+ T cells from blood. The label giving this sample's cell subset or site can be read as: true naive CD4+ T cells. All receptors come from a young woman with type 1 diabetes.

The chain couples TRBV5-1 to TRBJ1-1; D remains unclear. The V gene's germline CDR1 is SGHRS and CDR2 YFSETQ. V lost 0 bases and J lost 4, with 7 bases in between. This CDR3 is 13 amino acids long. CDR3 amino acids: CASSLGGPTEAFF. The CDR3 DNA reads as TGCGCCAGCAGCTTGGGAGGCCCCACTGAAGCTTTCTTT. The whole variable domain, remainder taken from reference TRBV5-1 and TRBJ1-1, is KAGVTQTPRYLIKTRGQQVTLSCSPISGHRSVSWYQQTPGQGLQFLFEYFSETQRNKGNFPGRFSGRQFSNSRSEMNVSTLELGDSALYLCASSLGGPTEAFFGQGTRLTVV.

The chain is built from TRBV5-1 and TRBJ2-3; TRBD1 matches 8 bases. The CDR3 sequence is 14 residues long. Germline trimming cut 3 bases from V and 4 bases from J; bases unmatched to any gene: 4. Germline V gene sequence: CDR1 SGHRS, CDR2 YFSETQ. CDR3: CASSSSTGADTQYF. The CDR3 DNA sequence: TGCGCCAGCAGCTCGTCGACAGGGGCAGATACGCAGTATTTT.

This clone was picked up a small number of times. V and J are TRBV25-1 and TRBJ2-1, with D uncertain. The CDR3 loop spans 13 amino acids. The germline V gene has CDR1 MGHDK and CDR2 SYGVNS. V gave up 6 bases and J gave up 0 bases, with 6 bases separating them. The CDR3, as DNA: TGTGCCAGCAGGGCCGACTCCTACAATGAGCAGTTCTTC. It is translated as CASRADSYNEQFF.

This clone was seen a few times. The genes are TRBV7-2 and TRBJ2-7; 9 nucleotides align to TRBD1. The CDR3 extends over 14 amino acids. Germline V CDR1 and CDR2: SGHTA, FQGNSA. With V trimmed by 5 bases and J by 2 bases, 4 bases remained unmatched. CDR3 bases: TGTGCCAGCAGCCGACAGGGGGGACCCTACGAGCAGTACTTC. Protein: CASSRQGGPYEQYF.

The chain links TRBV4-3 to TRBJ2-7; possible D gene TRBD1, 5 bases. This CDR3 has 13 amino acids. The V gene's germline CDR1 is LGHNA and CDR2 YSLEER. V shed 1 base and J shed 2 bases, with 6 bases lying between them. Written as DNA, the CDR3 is TGCGCCAGCAGCCAAGGGGGCACCTACGAGCAGTACTTC. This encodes CASSQGGTYEQYF.

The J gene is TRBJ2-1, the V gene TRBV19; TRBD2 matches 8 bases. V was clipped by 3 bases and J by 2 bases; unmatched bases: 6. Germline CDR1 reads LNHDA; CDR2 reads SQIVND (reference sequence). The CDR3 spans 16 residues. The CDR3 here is CASSMGTSGPYNEQFF. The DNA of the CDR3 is TGTGCCAGTAGTATGGGAACTAGCGGCCCCTACAATGAGCAGTTCTTC.

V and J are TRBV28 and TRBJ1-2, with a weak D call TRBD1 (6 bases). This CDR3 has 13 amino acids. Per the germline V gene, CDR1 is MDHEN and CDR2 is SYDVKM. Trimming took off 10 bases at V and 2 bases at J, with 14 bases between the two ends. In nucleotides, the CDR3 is TGTGCCACTTCGACAGGAGCCAACTATGGCTACACCTTC. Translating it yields CATSTGANYGYTF.

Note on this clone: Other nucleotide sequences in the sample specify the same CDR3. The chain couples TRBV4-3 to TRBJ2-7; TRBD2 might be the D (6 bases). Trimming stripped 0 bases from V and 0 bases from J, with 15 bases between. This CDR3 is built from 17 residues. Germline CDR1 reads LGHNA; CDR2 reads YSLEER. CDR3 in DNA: TGCGCCAGCAGCCAAGAGTACGGCGGGGCTGTCTCCTACGAGCAGTACTTC. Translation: CASSQEYGGAVSYEQYF.

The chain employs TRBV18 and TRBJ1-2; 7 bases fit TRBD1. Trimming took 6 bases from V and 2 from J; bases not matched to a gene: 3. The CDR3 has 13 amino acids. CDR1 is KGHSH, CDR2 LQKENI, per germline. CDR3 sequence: CASSSTGNYGYTF. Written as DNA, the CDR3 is TGTGCCAGCTCGTCGACAGGGAACTATGGCTACACCTTC.

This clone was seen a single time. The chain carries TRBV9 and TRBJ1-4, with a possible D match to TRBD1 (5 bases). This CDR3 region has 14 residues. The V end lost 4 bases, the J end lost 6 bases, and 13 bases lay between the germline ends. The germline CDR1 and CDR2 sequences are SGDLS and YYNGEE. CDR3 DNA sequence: TGTGCCAGCAGCCGTGGAGGGGTCGATGAAAAACTGTTTTTT. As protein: CASSRGGVDEKLFF.

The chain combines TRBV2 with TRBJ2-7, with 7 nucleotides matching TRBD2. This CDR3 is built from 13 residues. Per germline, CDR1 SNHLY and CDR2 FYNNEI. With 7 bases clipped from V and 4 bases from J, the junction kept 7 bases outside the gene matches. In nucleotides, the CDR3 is TGTGCCAGCACCCGGCGGGAGAGGTACGAGCAGTACTTC. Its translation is CASTRRERYEQYF.

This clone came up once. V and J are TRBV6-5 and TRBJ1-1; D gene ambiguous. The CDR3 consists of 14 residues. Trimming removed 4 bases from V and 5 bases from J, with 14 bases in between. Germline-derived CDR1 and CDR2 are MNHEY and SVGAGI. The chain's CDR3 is CASSFSAGRTEAFF. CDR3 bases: TGTGCCAGCAGTTTCTCGGCGGGGAGGACTGAAGCTTTCTTT.

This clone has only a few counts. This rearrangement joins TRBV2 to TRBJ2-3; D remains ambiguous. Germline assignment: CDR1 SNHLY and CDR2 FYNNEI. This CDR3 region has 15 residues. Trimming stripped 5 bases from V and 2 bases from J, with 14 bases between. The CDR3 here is CASSYGTAYTDTQYF. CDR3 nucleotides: TGTGCCAGCAGTTACGGTACCGCTTACACAGATACGCAGTATTTT.

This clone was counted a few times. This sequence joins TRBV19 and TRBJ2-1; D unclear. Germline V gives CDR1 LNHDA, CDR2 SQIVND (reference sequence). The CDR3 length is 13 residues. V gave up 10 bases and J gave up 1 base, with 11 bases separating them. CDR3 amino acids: CATSETSYNEQFF. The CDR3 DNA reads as TGTGCCACCAGCGAAACTTCCTACAATGAGCAGTTCTTC.

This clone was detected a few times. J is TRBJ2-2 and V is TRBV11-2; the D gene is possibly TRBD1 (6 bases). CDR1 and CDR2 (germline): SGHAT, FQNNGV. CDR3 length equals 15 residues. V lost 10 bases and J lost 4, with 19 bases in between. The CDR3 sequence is CAKPRGTSSTGELFF. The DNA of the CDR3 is TGTGCCAAACCGAGGGGGACGTCAAGCACCGGGGAGCTGTTTTTT. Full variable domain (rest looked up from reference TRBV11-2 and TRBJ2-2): EAGVAQSPRYKIIEKRQSVAFWCNPISGHATLYWYQQILGQGPKLLIQFQNNGVVDDSQLPKDRFSAERLKGVDSTLKIQPAKLEDSAVYLCAKPRGTSSTGELFFGEGSRLTVL.

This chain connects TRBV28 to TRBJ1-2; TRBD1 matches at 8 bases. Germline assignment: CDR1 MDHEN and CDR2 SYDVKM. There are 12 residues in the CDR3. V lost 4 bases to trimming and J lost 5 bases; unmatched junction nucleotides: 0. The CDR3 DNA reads TGTGCCAGCAGTTACAGGGGGTATGGCTACACCTTC. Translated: CASSYRGYGYTF.

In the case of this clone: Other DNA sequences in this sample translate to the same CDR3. CDR3 residues: CASSPGMNTEAFF. Written as DNA, the CDR3 is TGTGCCAGCAGTCCAGGGATGAACACTGAAGCTTTCTTT. The chain has TRBV7-2 and TRBJ1-1, with D perhaps TRBD1 (5 bases). Per the germline V gene, CDR1 is SGHTA and CDR2 is FQGNSA. V was clipped by 6 bases and J by 0 bases, with 8 bases between them. This CDR3 has 13 amino acids.

The CDR3 reads CASSLEDSPLHF. In nucleotides, the CDR3 is TGTGCCAGCAGCTTGGAGGATTCACCCCTCCACTTT. The V and J genes are TRBV7-8 and TRBJ1-6; D not certain. This CDR3 contains 12 residues. The germline gives CDR1 SGHVS, CDR2 FQNEAQ. Trimming pared 3 bases from V and 8 bases from J, leaving 5 bases between.

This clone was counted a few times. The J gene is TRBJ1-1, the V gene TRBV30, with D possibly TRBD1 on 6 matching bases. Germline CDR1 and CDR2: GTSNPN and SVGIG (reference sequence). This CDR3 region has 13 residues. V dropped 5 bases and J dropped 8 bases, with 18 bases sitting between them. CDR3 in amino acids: CAWDRTPRREAFF. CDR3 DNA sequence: TGTGCCTGGGACAGGACCCCACGGAGGGAAGCTTTCTTT.

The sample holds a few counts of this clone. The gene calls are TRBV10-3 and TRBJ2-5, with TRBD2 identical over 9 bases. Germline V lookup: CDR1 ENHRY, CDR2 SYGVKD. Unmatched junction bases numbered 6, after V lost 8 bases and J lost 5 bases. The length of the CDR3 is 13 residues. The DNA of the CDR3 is TGTGCCATCTCGGCTAGCGGGATGGAGACCCAGTACTTC. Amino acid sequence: CAISASGMETQYF.

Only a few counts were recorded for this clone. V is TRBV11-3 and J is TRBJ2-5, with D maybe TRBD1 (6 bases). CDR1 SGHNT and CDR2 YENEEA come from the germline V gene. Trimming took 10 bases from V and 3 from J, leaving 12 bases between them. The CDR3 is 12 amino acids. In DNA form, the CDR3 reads TGTGCCACACAGGGTCAGAAAGAGACCCAGTACTTC. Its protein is CATQGQKETQYF. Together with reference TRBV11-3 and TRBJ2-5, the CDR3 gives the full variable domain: EAGVVQSPRYKIIEKKQPVAFWCNPISGHNTLYWYLQNLGQGPELLIRYENEEAVDDSQLPKDRFSAERLKGVDSTLKIQPAELGDSAVYLCATQGQKETQYFGPGTRLLVL.

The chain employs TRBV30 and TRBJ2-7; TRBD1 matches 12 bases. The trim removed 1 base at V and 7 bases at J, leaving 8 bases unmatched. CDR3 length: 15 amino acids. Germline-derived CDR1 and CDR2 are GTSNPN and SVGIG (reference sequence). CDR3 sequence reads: CAWSATGTGGFEQYF. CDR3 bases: TGTGCCTGGAGTGCGACCGGGACAGGGGGCTTTGAGCAGTACTTC. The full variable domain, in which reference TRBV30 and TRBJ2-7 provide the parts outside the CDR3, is SQTIHQWPATLVQPVGSPLSLECTVEGTSNPNLYWYRQAAGRGLQLLFYSVGIGQISSEVPQNLSASRPQDRQFILSSKKLLLSDSGFYLCAWSATGTGGFEQYFGPGTRLTVT.

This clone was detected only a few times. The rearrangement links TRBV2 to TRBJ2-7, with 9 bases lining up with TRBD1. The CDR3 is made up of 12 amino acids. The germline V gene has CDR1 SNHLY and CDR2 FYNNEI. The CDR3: CAKGGQGSEQYF. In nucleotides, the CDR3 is TGTGCTAAGGGGGGACAGGGCTCCGAGCAGTACTTC.

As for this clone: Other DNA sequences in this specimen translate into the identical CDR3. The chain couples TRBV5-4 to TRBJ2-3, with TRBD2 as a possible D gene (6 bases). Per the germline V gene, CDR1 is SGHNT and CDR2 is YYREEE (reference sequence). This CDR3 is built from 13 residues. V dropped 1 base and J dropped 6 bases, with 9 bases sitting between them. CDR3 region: CASSLSGADTQYF. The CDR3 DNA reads TGTGCCAGCAGCTTGTCGGGAGCGGATACGCAGTATTTT.

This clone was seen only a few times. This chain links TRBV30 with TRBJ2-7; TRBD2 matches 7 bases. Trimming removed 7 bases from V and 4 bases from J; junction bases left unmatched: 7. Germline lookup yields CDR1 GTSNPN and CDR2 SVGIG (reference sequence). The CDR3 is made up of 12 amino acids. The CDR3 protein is CAFERGGYEQYF. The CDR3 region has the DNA TGTGCCTTCGAGCGGGGAGGATACGAGCAGTACTTC.

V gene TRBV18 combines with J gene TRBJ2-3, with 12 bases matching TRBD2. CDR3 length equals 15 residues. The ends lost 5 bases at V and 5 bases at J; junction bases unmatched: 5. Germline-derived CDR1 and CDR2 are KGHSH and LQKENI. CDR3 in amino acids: CASSSRLAGVDTQYF. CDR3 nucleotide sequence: TGTGCCAGCTCATCGCGACTAGCGGGAGTAGATACGCAGTATTTT.

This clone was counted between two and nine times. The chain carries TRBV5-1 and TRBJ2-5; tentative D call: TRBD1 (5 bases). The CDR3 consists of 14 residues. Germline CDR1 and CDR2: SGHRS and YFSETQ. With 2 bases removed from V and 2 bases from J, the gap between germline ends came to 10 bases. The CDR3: CASSFDRVQETQYF. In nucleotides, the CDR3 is TGCGCCAGCAGCTTTGACAGAGTACAAGAGACCCAGTACTTC.

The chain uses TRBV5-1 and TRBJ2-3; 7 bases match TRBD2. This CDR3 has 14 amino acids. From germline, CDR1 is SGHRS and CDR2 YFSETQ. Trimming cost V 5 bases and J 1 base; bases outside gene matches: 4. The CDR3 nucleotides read TGCGCCAGCAGTCGCACTAGCGGCACAGATACGCAGTATTTT. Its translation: CASSRTSGTDTQYF.

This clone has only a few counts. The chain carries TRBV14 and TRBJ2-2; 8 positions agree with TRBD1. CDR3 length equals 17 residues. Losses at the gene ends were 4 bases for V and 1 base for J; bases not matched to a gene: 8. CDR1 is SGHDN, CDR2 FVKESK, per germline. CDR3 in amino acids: CASSRPRTGRNTGELFF. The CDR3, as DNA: TGTGCCAGCAGCCGACCTCGGACAGGGCGGAACACCGGGGAGCTGTTTTTT.